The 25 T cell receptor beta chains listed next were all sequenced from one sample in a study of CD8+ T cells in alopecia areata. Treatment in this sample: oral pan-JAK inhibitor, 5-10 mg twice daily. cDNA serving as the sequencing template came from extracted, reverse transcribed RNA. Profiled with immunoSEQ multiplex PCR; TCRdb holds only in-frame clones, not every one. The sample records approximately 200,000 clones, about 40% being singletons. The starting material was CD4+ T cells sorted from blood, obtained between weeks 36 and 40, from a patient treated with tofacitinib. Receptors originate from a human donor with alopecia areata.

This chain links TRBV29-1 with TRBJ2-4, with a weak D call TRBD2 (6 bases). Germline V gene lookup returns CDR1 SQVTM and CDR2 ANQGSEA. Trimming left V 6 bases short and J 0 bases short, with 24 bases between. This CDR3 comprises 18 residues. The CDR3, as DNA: TGCAGCGTGCGGACCGGGACTCCTGAACTCCTAGCCAAAAACATTCAGTACTTC. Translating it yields CSVRTGTPELLAKNIQYF.

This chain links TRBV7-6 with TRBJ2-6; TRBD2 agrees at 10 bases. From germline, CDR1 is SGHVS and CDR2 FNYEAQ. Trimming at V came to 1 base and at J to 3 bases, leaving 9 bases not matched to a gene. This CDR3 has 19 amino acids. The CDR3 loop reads CASSLVRLAGVSGANVLTF. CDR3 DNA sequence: TGTGCCAGCAGCTTAGTCCGCCTAGCGGGAGTCAGTGGGGCCAACGTCCTGACTTTC. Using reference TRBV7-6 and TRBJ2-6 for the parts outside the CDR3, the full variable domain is GAGVSQSPRYKVTKRGQDVALRCDPISGHVSLYWYRQALGQGPEFLTYFNYEAQQDKSGLPNDRFSAERPEGSISTLTIQRTEQRDSAMYRCASSLVRLAGVSGANVLTFGAGSRLTVL.

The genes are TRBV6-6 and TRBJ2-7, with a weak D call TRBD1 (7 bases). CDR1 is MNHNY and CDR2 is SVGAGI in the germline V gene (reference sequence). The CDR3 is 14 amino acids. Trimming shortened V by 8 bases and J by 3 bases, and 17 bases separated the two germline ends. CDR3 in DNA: TGTGCCAGCGCCCGGACAGGACTATACTACGAGCAGTACTTC. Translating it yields CASARTGLYYEQYF.

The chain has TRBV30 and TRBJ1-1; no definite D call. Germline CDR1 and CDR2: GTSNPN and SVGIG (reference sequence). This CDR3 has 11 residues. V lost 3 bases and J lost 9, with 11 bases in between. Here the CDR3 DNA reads TGTGCCTGGAGCCTGTTGGAACAAGCTTTCTTT. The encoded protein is CAWSLLEQAFF.

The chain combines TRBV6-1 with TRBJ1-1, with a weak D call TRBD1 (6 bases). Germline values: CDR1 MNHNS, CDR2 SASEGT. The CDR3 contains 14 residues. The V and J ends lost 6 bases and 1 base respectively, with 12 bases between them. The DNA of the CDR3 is TGTGCCAGCAGCGACACGACAGGGAACACTGAAGCTTTCTTT. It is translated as CASSDTTGNTEAFF.

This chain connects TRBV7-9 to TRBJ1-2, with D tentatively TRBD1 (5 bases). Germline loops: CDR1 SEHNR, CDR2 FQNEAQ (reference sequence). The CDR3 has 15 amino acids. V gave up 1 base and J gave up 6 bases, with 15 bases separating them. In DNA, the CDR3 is TGTGCCAGCAGCTTAGATAGAGCGGGACTCAATGGCTACACCTTC. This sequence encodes CASSLDRAGLNGYTF.

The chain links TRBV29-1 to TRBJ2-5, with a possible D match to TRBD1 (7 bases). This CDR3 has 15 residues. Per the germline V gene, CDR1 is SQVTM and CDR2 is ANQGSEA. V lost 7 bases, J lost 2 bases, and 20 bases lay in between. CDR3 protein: CSAYLRTGGQETQYF. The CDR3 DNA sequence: TGCAGCGCTTACCTTCGGACAGGAGGGCAAGAGACCCAGTACTTC.

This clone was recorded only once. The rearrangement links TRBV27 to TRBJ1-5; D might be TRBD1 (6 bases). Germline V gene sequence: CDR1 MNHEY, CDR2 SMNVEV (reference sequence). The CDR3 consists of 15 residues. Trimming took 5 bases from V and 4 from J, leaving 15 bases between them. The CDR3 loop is CASSPGTKGNQPQHF. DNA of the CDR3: TGTGCCAGCAGTCCCGGGACAAAAGGTAATCAGCCCCAGCATTTT.

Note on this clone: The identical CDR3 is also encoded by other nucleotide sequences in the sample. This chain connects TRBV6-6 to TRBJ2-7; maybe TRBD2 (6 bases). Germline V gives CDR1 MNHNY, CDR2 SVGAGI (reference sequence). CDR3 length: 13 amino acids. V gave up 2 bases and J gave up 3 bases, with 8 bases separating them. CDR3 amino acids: CASSYRGGYEQYF. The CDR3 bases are TGTGCCAGCAGTTACAGGGGAGGCTACGAGCAGTACTTC.

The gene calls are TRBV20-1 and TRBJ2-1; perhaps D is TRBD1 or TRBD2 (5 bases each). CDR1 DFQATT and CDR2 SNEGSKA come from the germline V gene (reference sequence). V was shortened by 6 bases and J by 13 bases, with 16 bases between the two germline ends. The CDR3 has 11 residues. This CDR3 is CSAASGTQQFF. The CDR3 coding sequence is TGCAGTGCAGCCTCCGGGACCCAACAGTTCTTC.

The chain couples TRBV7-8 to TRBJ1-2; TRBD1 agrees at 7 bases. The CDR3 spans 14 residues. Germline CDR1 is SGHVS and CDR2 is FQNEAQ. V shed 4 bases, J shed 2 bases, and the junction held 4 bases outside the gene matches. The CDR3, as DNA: TGTGCCAGCAGCTCATCAGGGGGAAACTATGGCTACACCTTC. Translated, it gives CASSSSGGNYGYTF.

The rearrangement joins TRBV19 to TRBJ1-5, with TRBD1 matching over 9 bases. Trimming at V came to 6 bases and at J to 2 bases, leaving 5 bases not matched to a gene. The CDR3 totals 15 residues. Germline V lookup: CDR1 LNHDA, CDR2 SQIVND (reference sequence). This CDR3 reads CASRGTGSGNQPQHF. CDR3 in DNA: TGTGCCAGTAGAGGGACAGGGTCTGGCAATCAGCCCCAGCATTTT.

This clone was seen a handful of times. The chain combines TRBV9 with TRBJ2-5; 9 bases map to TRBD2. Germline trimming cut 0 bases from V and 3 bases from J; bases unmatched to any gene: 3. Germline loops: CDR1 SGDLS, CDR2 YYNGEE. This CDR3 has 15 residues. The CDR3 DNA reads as TGTGCCAGCAGCGTAGGTGCTAGCGGGAAAGAGACCCAGTACTTC. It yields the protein CASSVGASGKETQYF.

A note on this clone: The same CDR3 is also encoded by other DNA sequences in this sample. The CDR3 coding sequence is TGTGCCTGGAGTGTAGGTGGTGGAAACACCATATATTTT. Residues: CAWSVGGGNTIYF. The genes are TRBV30 and TRBJ1-3; D is uncertain. Germline lookup yields CDR1 GTSNPN and CDR2 SVGIG (reference sequence). The CDR3 contains 13 residues. Trimming removed 0 bases from V and 3 bases from J, with 6 bases in between.

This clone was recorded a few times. CDR3 coding DNA: TGTGCCAGCAGTCCCTCCCCCCGGGGGCTAGTAGAGACCCAGTACTTC. Protein product: CASSPSPRGLVETQYF. The chain recombines TRBV9 with TRBJ2-5; TRBD1 or TRBD2 may be the D gene (6 bases each). This CDR3 comprises 16 residues. The V and J ends lost 5 bases and 4 bases respectively, with 21 bases between them. In germline, CDR1 is SGDLS, CDR2 YYNGEE.

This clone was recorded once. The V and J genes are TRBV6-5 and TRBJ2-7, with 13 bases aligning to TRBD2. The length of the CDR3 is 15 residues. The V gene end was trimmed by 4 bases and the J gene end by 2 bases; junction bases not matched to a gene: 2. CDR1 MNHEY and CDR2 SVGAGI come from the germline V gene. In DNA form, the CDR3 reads TGTGCCAGCAGTTCCGGACTAGCGGGAGCCTACGAGCAGTACTTC. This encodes CASSSGLAGAYEQYF.

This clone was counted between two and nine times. The CDR3 DNA follows: TGCAGCGCGCGGGGGCAGGTGTTCTACAATGAGCAGTTCTTC. As protein: CSARGQVFYNEQFF. V is TRBV29-1 and J is TRBJ2-1; D perhaps matches TRBD2 (7 bases). The CDR3 has 14 amino acids. Germline lookup yields CDR1 SQVTM and CDR2 ANQGSEA. V was clipped by 7 bases and J by 3 bases, with 16 bases between them.

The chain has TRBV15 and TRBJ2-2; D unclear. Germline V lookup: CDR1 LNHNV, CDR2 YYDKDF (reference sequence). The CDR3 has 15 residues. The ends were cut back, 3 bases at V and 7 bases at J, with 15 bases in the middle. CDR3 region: CATSSLMRKGGELFF. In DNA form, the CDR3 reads TGTGCCACCAGCAGTTTAATGAGGAAGGGCGGGGAGCTGTTTTTT.

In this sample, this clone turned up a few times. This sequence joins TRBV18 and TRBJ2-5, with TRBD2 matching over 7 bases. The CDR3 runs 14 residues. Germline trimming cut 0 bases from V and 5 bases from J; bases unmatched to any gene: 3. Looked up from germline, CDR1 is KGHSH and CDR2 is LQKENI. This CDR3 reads CASSPPGGAETQYF. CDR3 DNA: TGTGCCAGCTCACCACCGGGAGGGGCGGAGACCCAGTACTTC.

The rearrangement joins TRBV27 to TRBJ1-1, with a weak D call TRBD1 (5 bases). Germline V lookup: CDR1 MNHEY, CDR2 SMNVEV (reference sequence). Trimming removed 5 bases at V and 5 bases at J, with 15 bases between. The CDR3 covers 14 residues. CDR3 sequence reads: CASSPQGISTEAFF. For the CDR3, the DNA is TGTGCCAGCAGTCCGCAGGGTATCTCGACTGAAGCTTTCTTT.

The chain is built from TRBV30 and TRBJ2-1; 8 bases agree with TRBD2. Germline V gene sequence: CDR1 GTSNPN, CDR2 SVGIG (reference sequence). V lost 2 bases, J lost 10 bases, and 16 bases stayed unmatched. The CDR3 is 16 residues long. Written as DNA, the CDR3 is TGTGCCTGGAGTTCCTCCCCTTTCGGGAGGGCAGGCGAGCAGTTCTTC. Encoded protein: CAWSSSPFGRAGEQFF.

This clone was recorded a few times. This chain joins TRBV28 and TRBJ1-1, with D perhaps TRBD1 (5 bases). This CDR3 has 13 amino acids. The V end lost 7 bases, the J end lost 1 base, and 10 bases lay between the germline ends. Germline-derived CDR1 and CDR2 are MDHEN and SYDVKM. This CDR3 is CASKEGTNTEAFF. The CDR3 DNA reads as TGTGCCAGCAAGGAGGGGACGAACACTGAAGCTTTCTTT.

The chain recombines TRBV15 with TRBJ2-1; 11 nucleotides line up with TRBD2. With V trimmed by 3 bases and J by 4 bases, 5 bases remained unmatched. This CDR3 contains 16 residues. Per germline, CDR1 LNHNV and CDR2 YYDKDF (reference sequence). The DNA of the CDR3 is TGTGCCACCAGCAGGAGACTAGCGGGGATTTACAATGAGCAGTTCTTC. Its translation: CATSRRLAGIYNEQFF. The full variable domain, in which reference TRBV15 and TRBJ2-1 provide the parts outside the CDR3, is DAMVIQNPRYQVTQFGKPVTLSCSQTLNHNVMYWYQQKSSQAPKLLFHYYDKDFNNEADTPDNFQSRRPNTSFCFLDIRSPGLGDTAMYLCATSRRLAGIYNEQFFGPGTRLTVL.

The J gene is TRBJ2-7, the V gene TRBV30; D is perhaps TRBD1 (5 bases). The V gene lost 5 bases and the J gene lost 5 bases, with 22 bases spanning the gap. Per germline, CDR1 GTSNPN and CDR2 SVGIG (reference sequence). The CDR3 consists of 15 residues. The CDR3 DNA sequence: TGTGCCTGGCAGGACCCCCGACTCTGGGGCCACGAGCAGTACTTC. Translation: CAWQDPRLWGHEQYF.

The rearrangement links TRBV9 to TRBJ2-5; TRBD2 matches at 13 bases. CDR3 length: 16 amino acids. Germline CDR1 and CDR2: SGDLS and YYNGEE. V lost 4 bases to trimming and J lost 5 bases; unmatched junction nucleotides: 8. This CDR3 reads CASSTRTSGSSETQYF. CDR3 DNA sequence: TGTGCCAGCAGCACCCGGACTAGCGGGAGTTCCGAGACCCAGTACTTC. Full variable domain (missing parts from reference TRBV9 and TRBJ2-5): DSGVTQTPKHLITATGQRVTLRCSPRSGDLSVYWYQQSLDQGLQFLIQYYNGEERAKGNILERFSAQQFPDLHSELNLSSLELGDSALYFCASSTRTSGSSETQYFGPGTRLLVL.